This paragraph covers one TCR beta chain sequence. Primed by a sample-barcoded 5' primer and a J-beta primer mix, a second PCR proceeded for about 7 to 11 cycles. TCRdb reanalysed the 5' RACE reads using MiXCR and keeps one entry per CDR3 protein. The data contain fewer than 1.5 million distinct CDR3 sequences, about 40% of them seen just once; the ten biggest clones take up approximately 7.9%. This specimen belongs to a study of blood T cells in healthy people across ages. The overall study: Capture by template switching was about one barcoded beta molecule per two T cells.

V dropped 3 bases and J dropped 7 bases, with 9 bases sitting between them. Germline-derived CDR1 and CDR2 are DFQATT and SNEGSKA (reference sequence). This CDR3 has 11 amino acids. This clonotype was sampled from a woman in her late teens or twenties in good health. The sample comprised blood. V is TRBV20-1 and J is TRBJ1-2; tentative D call: TRBD1 (5 bases). This CDR3 reads CSASAQGGYTF. The CDR3 DNA follows: TGCAGTGCTAGTGCGCAGGGTGGCTACACCTTC.